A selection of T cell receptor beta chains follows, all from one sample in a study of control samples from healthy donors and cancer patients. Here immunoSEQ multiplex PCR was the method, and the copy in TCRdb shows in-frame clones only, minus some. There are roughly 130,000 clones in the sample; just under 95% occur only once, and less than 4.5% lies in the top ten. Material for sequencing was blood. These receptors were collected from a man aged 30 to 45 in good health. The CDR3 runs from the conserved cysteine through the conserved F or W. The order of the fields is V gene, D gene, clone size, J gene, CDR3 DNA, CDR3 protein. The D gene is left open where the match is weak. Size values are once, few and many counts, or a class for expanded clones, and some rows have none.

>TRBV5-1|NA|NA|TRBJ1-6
TGCGCCAGCAGCGGCGGGACACAGAATTCACCCCTCCACTTT
CASSGGTQNSPLHF
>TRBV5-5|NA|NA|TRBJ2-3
TGTGCCAGCAGCTTGTACAGGGTCAGGGATACGCAGTATTTT
CASSLYRVRDTQYF
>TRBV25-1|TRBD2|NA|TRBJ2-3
TGTGCCAGCAGTCGTAAGGCTAGCGGGGGGGATACGCAGTATTTT
CASSRKASGGDTQYF
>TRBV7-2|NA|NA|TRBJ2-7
TGTGCCAGCAGCGATCCGGGACTCCGGTCGTTCTCCTACGAGCAGTACTTC
CASSDPGLRSFSYEQYF
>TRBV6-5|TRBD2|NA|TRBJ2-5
TGTGCCAGCAGTTACCTACGGGGGGAGTACCAAGAGACCCAGTACTTC
CASSYLRGEYQETQYF
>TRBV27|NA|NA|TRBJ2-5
TGTGCCAGCAGGGCCTGGGGGCAAGAGACCCAGTACTTC
CASRAWGQETQYF
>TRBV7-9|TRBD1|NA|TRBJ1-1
TGTGCCAGCAGACTAAGGGACAGGGGGCCAGCTTTCTTT
CASRLRDRGPAFF
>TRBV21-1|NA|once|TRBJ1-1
TGTGCCAGCAGCAAGGAAGGGCCTGAAGCTTTCTTT
CASSKEGPEAFF
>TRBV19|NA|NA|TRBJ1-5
TGTGCCAGTAGTATAGTAGGCCTAGGCCCCGATCAGCCCCAGCATTTT
CASSIVGLGPDQPQHF
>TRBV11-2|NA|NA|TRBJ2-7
TGTGCCAGCAGCTTAGATCGCGCGAACTCCTACGAGCAGTACTTC
CASSLDRANSYEQYF
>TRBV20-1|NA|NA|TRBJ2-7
TGCAGTGCTAGGGGTGGATACGAGCAGTACTTC
CSARGGYEQYF
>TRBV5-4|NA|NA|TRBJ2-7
TGTGCCAGCAGCTTTTGGGCTTCGAGCTCCTACGAGCAGTACTTC
CASSFWASSSYEQYF
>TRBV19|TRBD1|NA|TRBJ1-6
TGTGCCAGTAGTATCCGGGACAGGGGGTCGAATTCACCCCTCCACTTT
CASSIRDRGSNSPLHF
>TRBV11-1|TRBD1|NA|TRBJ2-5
TGTGCCAGCAGCTCTTTCAGGGGGCGAGAGACCCAGTACTTC
CASSSFRGRETQYF
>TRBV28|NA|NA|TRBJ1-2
TGTGCCAGCCTGCCGGGGGACTATGGCTACACCTTC
CASLPGDYGYTF
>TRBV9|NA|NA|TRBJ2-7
TGTGCCAGCAGCGTAGGGGCAGACTCCTACGAGCAGTACTTC
CASSVGADSYEQYF
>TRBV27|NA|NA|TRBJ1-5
TGTGCCAGCAGCCAGGCAGGGAATCAGCCCCAGCATTTT
CASSQAGNQPQHF
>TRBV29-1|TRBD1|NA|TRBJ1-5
TGCAGCGTGGTGACAGGGAATCAGCCCCAGCATTTT
CSVVTGNQPQHF
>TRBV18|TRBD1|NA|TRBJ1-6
TGTGCCAGCTCAGCTTTGGGACAGGATAATTCACCCCTCCACTTT
CASSALGQDNSPLHF
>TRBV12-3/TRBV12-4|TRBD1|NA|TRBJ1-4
TGTGCCAGCAGGGGACAGGGAGAAAAACTGTTTTTT
CASRGQGEKLFF
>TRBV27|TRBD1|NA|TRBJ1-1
TGTGCCAGCAGCCTCGGACAGGGGGGTAGAACTGAAGCTTTCTTT
CASSLGQGGRTEAFF
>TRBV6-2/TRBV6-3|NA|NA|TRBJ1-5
TGTGCCAGCAGTTCAAAACAGGGTTGGGATCAGCCCCAGCATTTT
CASSSKQGWDQPQHF
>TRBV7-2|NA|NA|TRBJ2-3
TGTGCCAGCAGCTTAGTGGGCACAGATACGCAGTATTTT
CASSLVGTDTQYF
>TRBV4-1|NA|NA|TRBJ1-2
TGCGCCAGCAGCCAAGTGGCAGGCTCCAACTATGGCTACACCTTC
CASSQVAGSNYGYTF
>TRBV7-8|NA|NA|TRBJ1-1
TGTGCCAGCAGCCCTCAGGGGAGTACTGAAGCTTTCTTT
CASSPQGSTEAFF
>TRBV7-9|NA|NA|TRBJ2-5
TGTGCCAGCAGCTTAGCAGGAGGGGCGGAAGAGACCCAGTACTTC
CASSLAGGAEETQYF
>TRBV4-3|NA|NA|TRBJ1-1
TGCGCCAGCAGCCGGTTGGCAGGGGCTGGGAACACTGAAGCTTTCTTT
CASSRLAGAGNTEAFF
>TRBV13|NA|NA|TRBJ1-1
TGTGCCAGCAGCTTAGTGAGGGGAGGGGGCACTGAAGCTTTCTTT
CASSLVRGGGTEAFF
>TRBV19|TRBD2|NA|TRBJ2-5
TGTGCCAGTAGTTTGGGACTAGCGGGGCAAGAGACCCAGTACTTC
CASSLGLAGQETQYF
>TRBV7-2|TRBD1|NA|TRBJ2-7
TGTGCCAGCAGCCTTCGGACAGGGGGGGCCTACGAGCAGTACTTC
CASSLRTGGAYEQYF
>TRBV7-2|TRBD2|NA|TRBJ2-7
TGTGCCAGCAGCGTAGCGGGGGTAAGGTACGAGCAGTACTTC
CASSVAGVRYEQYF
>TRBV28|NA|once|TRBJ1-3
TGTGCCAGCAACCCAATTCAGCGGCCAAACACCATATATTTT
CASNPIQRPNTIYF
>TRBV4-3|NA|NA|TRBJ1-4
TGCGCCAGCAGCCAAGAATCCGCAACTAGAGAAAAACTGTTTTTT
CASSQESATREKLFF
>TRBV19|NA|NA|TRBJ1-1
TGTGCCAGTAGTTTGCAGGGTGCCTACACTGAAGCTTTCTTT
CASSLQGAYTEAFF
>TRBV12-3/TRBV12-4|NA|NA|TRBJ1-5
TGTGCCAGCAGTTTAGAATATCAGCCCCAGCATTTT
CASSLEYQPQHF